This TCR beta chain emerged from a study of PD-L1 blockade in urothelial cancer. Background on the study: At 6 weeks and at 3 weeks (second dose) after treatment start, blood was analyzed.

Only in-frame clones appear in the TCRdb table, and some are missing; sequencing was by immunoSEQ multiplex PCR. The sample consists of over 50,000 clones, 85% to 90% of them appearing once. The CDR3 extends over 15 amino acids. Germline V gene sequence: CDR1 SGHRS, CDR2 YFSETQ. V shed 4 bases, J shed 5 bases, and the junction held 4 bases outside the gene matches. Source: PBMCs, taken around atezolizumab (anti-PD-L1) treatment. The sequence derives from a man in his fifties with urothelial cancer. The gene calls are TRBV5-1 and TRBJ2-2; 11 bases fit TRBD1. Here the CDR3 reads CASSEGTGGTGELFF. CDR3 coding DNA: TGCGCCAGCAGCGAAGGGACAGGGGGAACCGGGGAGCTGTTTTTT.